One and the same sample provided the 21 T cell receptor beta chains below, sequenced in a study of control samples from healthy donors and cancer patients. Repertoires were generated with immunoSEQ multiplex PCR, while TCRdb's copy carries only in-frame clones and drops some. This table holds about 160,000 clones, 70% to 90% found once. Sample: blood. These receptors originate from a young man in good health.

This rearrangement joins TRBV6-5 to TRBJ1-5, with D perhaps TRBD1 (5 bases). Germline-derived CDR1 and CDR2 are MNHEY and SVGAGI. The CDR3 has 13 amino acids. V lost 6 bases and J 5 bases, leaving 11 bases between the germline ends. The CDR3 nucleotides read TGTGCCAGCAGAACAGGACTTCATCAGCCCCAGCATTTT. It translates to CASRTGLHQPQHF.

DNA of the CDR3: TGCGCCAGCAGCTACATAGAGGGTAGCAATCAGCCCCAGCATTTT. Translation: CASSYIEGSNQPQHF. The rearrangement joins TRBV4-1 to TRBJ1-5; D is uncertain. V lost 5 bases and J 0 bases, leaving 11 bases between the germline ends. CDR3 length: 15 residues. The germline gives CDR1 MGHRA, CDR2 YSYEKL.

The chain joins TRBV7-2 to TRBJ2-7, with a possible D match to TRBD2 (5 bases). This CDR3 is 13 amino acids long. CDR1 and CDR2 (germline): SGHTA, FQGNSA. V lost 5 bases to trimming and J lost 0 bases, with 8 bases between them. The CDR3 loop is CASSTRGSYEQYF. CDR3 sequence (DNA): TGTGCCAGCAGCACCCGGGGCTCCTACGAGCAGTACTTC.

V is TRBV5-4 and J is TRBJ2-1; unclear D gene. Germline V gene sequence: CDR1 SGHNT, CDR2 YYREEE (reference sequence). V shed 2 bases and J shed 7 bases, with 4 bases lying between them. The CDR3 runs to 11 residues. CDR3 in amino acids: CASSFGNEQFF. CDR3 bases: TGTGCCAGCAGCTTTGGGAATGAGCAGTTCTTC.

The rearrangement links TRBV10-3 to TRBJ2-3; TRBD2 aligns across 16 bases. Looked up from germline, CDR1 is ENHRY and CDR2 is SYGVKD. This CDR3 is built from 17 residues. The V gene end was trimmed by 2 bases and the J gene end by 8 bases; junction bases not matched to a gene: 7. Written as DNA, the CDR3 is TGTGCCATCAGTGAGCCGGGACTAGCGGGAGGGCCTTCTACGCAGTATTTT. It specifies CAISEPGLAGGPSTQYF.

The rearrangement uses TRBV7-2 and TRBJ1-1; D might be TRBD1 (6 bases). There are 14 residues in the CDR3. V was trimmed by 10 bases and J by 0 bases, leaving 15 bases between them. Per germline, CDR1 SGHTA and CDR2 FQGNSA. CDR3 nucleotides: TGTGCCATCCGGAGGGGGGGGTTGAACACTGAAGCTTTCTTT. This codes for CAIRRGGLNTEAFF.

This chain connects TRBV28 to TRBJ2-5; D possibly corresponds to TRBD1 (6 bases). The CDR3 length is 14 residues. Trimming pared 5 bases from V and 2 bases from J, leaving 12 bases between. Germline V lookup: CDR1 MDHEN, CDR2 SYDVKM. The CDR3 is CASSPRGWQETQYF. CDR3 nucleotide sequence: TGTGCCAGCAGTCCTAGGGGGTGGCAAGAGACCCAGTACTTC.

The chain has TRBV28 and TRBJ2-1, with a possible D match to TRBD1 (6 bases). V lost 1 base to trimming and J lost 4 bases, with 17 bases between them. Looked up from germline, CDR1 is MDHEN and CDR2 is SYDVKM. The CDR3 spans 17 residues. CDR3 sequence reads: CASSLYPYTTGYNEQFF. The CDR3 nucleotides read TGTGCCAGCAGTTTATATCCATATACGACAGGTTACAATGAGCAGTTCTTC.

This CDR3 is CASSYSQRWGQYF. The CDR3 DNA follows: TGTGCCAGCAGTTACTCGCAGCGGTGGGGGCAGTACTTC. The J gene is TRBJ2-7, the V gene TRBV6-5; the D gene is possibly TRBD2 (5 bases). Germline CDR1 is MNHEY and CDR2 is SVGAGI. V was pared by 0 bases and J by 9 bases, with 12 bases between. This CDR3 comprises 13 residues.

The rearrangement joins TRBV14 to TRBJ1-2; D remains unclear. The CDR3 has 15 residues. Germline CDR1 reads SGHDN; CDR2 reads FVKESK. Between the trimmed V and J ends, which lost 0 bases and 8 bases, there was a span of 16 bases. The CDR3 DNA follows: TGTGCCAGCAGCCAAGAAGGGCCCTACAGAGGGGGCTACACCTTC. Protein sequence: CASSQEGPYRGGYTF. The whole variable domain, remainder taken from reference TRBV14 and TRBJ1-2, is EAGVTQFPSHSVIEKGQTVTLRCDPISGHDNLYWYRRVMGKEIKFLLHFVKESKQDESGMPNNRFLAERTGGTYSTLKVQPAELEDSGVYFCASSQEGPYRGGYTFGSGTRLTVV.

The chain employs TRBV5-6 and TRBJ2-6; the D gene is possibly TRBD1 (6 bases). Germline CDR1 SGHDT, CDR2 YYEEEE. V gave up 3 bases and J gave up 0 bases, with 16 bases separating them. The CDR3 length is 18 residues. CDR3: CASSWRQAGFSGANVLTF. CDR3 nucleotides: TGTGCCAGCAGCTGGAGACAGGCCGGATTCTCTGGGGCCAACGTCCTGACTTTC.

J is TRBJ1-5 and V is TRBV7-9, with D perhaps matching TRBD1 (6 bases). Trimming took off 5 bases at V and 9 bases at J, with 17 bases between the two ends. Germline assignment: CDR1 SEHNR and CDR2 FQNEAQ (reference sequence). The CDR3 spans 14 residues. The CDR3 nucleotides read TGTGCCAGCAGCCCAGGGGCAGGGCCCGGGCCCCAGCATTTT. It yields the protein CASSPGAGPGPQHF.

The chain employs TRBV2 and TRBJ2-2, with 7 positions matching TRBD2. The CDR3 contains 18 residues. Germline V gene sequence: CDR1 SNHLY, CDR2 FYNNEI. V was pared by 7 bases and J by 6 bases, with 20 bases of the junction left unmatched. This CDR3 reads CASNLNLGAGVGPGELFF. Here the CDR3 DNA reads TGTGCCAGCAACCTAAACCTAGGGGCGGGAGTTGGCCCCGGGGAGCTGTTTTTT.

The chain has TRBV27 and TRBJ1-4; D gene ambiguous. The germline V gene has CDR1 MNHEY and CDR2 SMNVEV (reference sequence). The CDR3 sequence is 15 residues long. The V end was cut by 2 bases, the J end by 0 bases, with 7 bases between. In DNA form, the CDR3 reads TGTGCCAGCAGTTTAGCCCTTGCAACTAATGAAAAACTGTTTTTT. Protein sequence: CASSLALATNEKLFF.

The gene calls are TRBV6-2 or TRBV6-3 and TRBJ2-7; no definite D call. The CDR3 sequence is 13 residues long. The germline V gene encodes CDR1 MNHEY and CDR2 SVGEGT. V lost 0 bases, J lost 0 bases, and 3 bases lay in between. DNA of the CDR3: TGTGCCAGCAGTTACTCGAGCTCCTACGAGCAGTACTTC. Residues: CASSYSSSYEQYF.

Only one count was recorded for this clone. The J gene is TRBJ2-5, the V gene TRBV18; possibly TRBD1 for D (5 bases). V was clipped by 2 bases and J by 4 bases, with 11 bases between them. The germline V gene encodes CDR1 KGHSH and CDR2 LQKENI. There are 14 residues in the CDR3. CDR3 protein: CASSPGSQGETQYF. For the CDR3, the DNA is TGTGCCAGCTCACCAGGAAGCCAGGGAGAGACCCAGTACTTC.

The J gene is TRBJ1-5, the V gene TRBV28, with D perhaps TRBD1 (5 bases). Per germline, CDR1 MDHEN and CDR2 SYDVKM. The CDR3 spans 13 residues. V lost 7 bases and J lost 2, with 9 bases in between. CDR3: CASKGNGNQPQHF. DNA of the CDR3: TGTGCCAGCAAGGGGAATGGCAATCAGCCCCAGCATTTT.

This sequence joins TRBV6-1 and TRBJ1-1; D is unresolved. Germline CDR1 and CDR2: MNHNS and SASEGT. The length of the CDR3 is 16 residues. Trimming cost V 2 bases and J 0 bases, with 13 bases left between them. The CDR3 nucleotides are TGTGCCAGCAGTGAATTCTATTTCCTCATGAACACTGAAGCTTTCTTT. It is translated as CASSEFYFLMNTEAFF.

As for this clone: Other nucleotide sequences in the sample specify the same CDR3. The chain carries TRBV2 and TRBJ1-1; 7 bases align to TRBD1. The germline V gene encodes CDR1 SNHLY and CDR2 FYNNEI. This CDR3 spans 13 amino acids. J was trimmed by 1 base and V by 4 bases; bases with no gene match: 0. Here the CDR3 DNA reads TGTGCCAGCAGTGGACAGGGGAACACTGAAGCTTTCTTT. It yields the protein CASSGQGNTEAFF.

The chain couples TRBV24-1 to TRBJ2-7, with unresolved D. The CDR3 is 13 residues long. Germline V CDR1 and CDR2: KGHDR, SFDVKD. The V gene lost 6 bases and the J gene lost 5 bases, with 13 bases spanning the gap. For the CDR3, the DNA is TGTGCCACCAGTTCGGCCACGGTCGACGAGCAGTACTTC. As protein: CATSSATVDEQYF.

This chain joins TRBV21-1 and TRBJ2-7. TRBV21-1 is a recognized pseudogene. CDR3 length: 14 amino acids. The CDR3 nucleotides read TGTGCCAGCATGATACCCGGCTTCTCCTACGAGCAGTACTTC. Its protein product is CASMIPGFSYEQYF.